A single T cell receptor (beta chain) is shown here with its context. Authors' data handling: The authors estimated nucleated cell counts from reference gene primer amplification. Generated by immunoSEQ multiplex PCR, the TCRdb table keeps only in-frame clones and is missing some. That table supplies the V and J calls and clone size; D and trimming were determined from the DNA. The table includes some 180,000 clones, approximately 91% detected once. Trimming cost V 4 bases and J 7 bases, with 16 bases left between them. The CDR3 contains 14 residues. Germline loops: CDR1 SNHLY, CDR2 FYNNEI. These data are taken from a study of blood T cell repertoires in COVID-19.

The sample was peripheral blood. The chain couples TRBV2 to TRBJ1-1; a weak D match, TRBD1 (6 bases). This receptor was taken from a man aged 50-59 years with COVID-19, enrolled during active disease. CDR3 DNA: TGTGCCAGCAGTGCTGGCGGGGGGGCTGATGAAGCTTTCTTT. Encoded protein: CASSAGGGADEAFF. Full variable domain (missing parts from reference TRBV2 and TRBJ1-1): EPEVTQTPSHQVTQMGQEVILRCVPISNHLYFYWYRQILGQKVEFLVSFYNNEISEKSEIFDDQFSVERPDGSNFTLKIRSTKLEDSAMYFCASSAGGGADEAFFGQGTRLTVV.